Below, 17 T cell receptor beta chains from the same sample are listed, as sequenced in a study of cytomegalovirus exposure and HLA in healthy donors. Assay used: immunoSEQ multiplex PCR; TCRdb lists only in-frame clones, some missing. This table has some 140,000 clones, 84% appearing once. Sequencing was performed on PBMCs. The receptors come from a woman aged 25-40 years in good health and CMV-seronegative.

This chain links TRBV7-9 with TRBJ1-1, with D unclear. Germline loops: CDR1 SEHNR, CDR2 FQNEAQ (reference sequence). CDR3 size: 11 residues. The ends were cut back, 4 bases at V and 7 bases at J, with 7 bases in the middle. The CDR3 is CASSSYIEAFF. CDR3 nucleotides: TGTGCCAGCAGCTCCTATATTGAAGCTTTCTTT.

The V and J genes are TRBV19 and TRBJ1-2, with a weak D call TRBD1 (6 bases). The V gene lost 5 bases and the J gene lost 3 bases, with 16 bases spanning the gap. The germline gives CDR1 LNHDA, CDR2 SQIVND (reference sequence). CDR3 length: 15 amino acids. The CDR3 spells CASSAQRQEHYGYTF. The CDR3 DNA is TGTGCCAGTAGTGCCCAGAGACAGGAACACTATGGCTACACCTTC.

This clone was seen a single time. The V call is TRBV4-3, the J call TRBJ1-6, with 9 bases identical to TRBD1. The CDR3 is 15 amino acids. Germline values: CDR1 LGHNA, CDR2 YSLEER. After removal of 4 bases from V and 10 bases from J, the junction contained 8 bases not matched to a gene. The CDR3 bases are TGCGCCAGCAGCCGAGTAACAGGGGGCAGGTCACCCCTCCACTTT. Its protein is CASSRVTGGRSPLHF.

The count of this clone is one. A junction end diverges from the germline sequence, so it may reflect a read error. Additional DNA sequences in this sample encode the identical CDR3. The chain employs TRBV27 and TRBJ1-2, with D maybe TRBD1 (5 bases). CDR1 and CDR2 (germline): MNHEY, SMNVEV (reference sequence). The CDR3 runs to 16 residues. The CDR3 DNA follows: TGTGCCAGCAGTTTATCATCGTGGGGGGGGAACTATGGCTACACCTTT. Translated, it gives CASSLSSWGGNYGYTF.

This clone was observed a few times. In DNA, the CDR3 is TGTGCCAGCGTGGGACAGGGGAACAATCAGCCCCAGCATTTT. As protein: CASVGQGNNQPQHF. The gene calls are TRBV2 and TRBJ1-5, with 10 nucleotides matching TRBD1. V trimming: 8 bases; J trimming: 3 bases; junction bases outside the gene matches: 4. The CDR3 is made up of 14 amino acids. The V gene's germline CDR1 is SNHLY and CDR2 FYNNEI.

This clone appeared once. This sequence joins TRBV6-1 and TRBJ1-2, with TRBD1 matching 8 bases. V lost 7 bases, J lost 2 bases, and 6 bases stayed unmatched. This CDR3 is built from 14 residues. Germline V CDR1 and CDR2: MNHNS, SASEGT. The CDR3 nucleotides are TGTGCCAGCAACACAGGGGGTGAAAACTATGGCTACACCTTC. This translates into CASNTGGENYGYTF.

The V and J genes are TRBV27 and TRBJ2-3; 7 bases fit TRBD1. This CDR3 is built from 14 residues. Germline CDR1 MNHEY, CDR2 SMNVEV (reference sequence). The V segment lost 2 bases and the J segment 4 bases; nucleotides outside the gene matches: 3. CDR3 residues: CASSLVTGPDTQYF. The CDR3, as DNA: TGTGCCAGCAGTTTAGTGACAGGGCCAGATACGCAGTATTTT.

The rearrangement links TRBV18 to TRBJ2-7; D perhaps matches TRBD1 (5 bases). CDR3 length equals 14 residues. Germline V gene data show CDR1 as KGHSH and CDR2 as LQKENI. The ends were cut back, 2 bases at V and 3 bases at J, with 11 bases in the middle. The CDR3 region is CASSPNPDSYEQYF. CDR3 nucleotide sequence: TGTGCCAGCTCACCAAATCCCGACAGCTACGAGCAGTACTTC.

V and J are TRBV7-9 and TRBJ2-1; a possible D gene is TRBD1 (6 bases). Germline loops: CDR1 SEHNR, CDR2 FQNEAQ (reference sequence). The CDR3 is made up of 17 amino acids. The ends were cut back, 5 bases at V and 0 bases at J, with 17 bases in the middle. The CDR3 DNA sequence: TGTGCCAGCAGCCCGCCTTTAGGACAGAGCTCCTACAATGAGCAGTTCTTC. Residues: CASSPPLGQSSYNEQFF.

The chain employs TRBV5-1 and TRBJ1-5; possible D gene TRBD1, 6 bases. The length of the CDR3 is 14 residues. From germline, CDR1 is SGHRS and CDR2 YFSETQ. Deletions cut 4 bases from V and 5 bases from J, with 13 bases between. The DNA of the CDR3 is TGCGCCAGCAGCCCGCAACAGGGATATCAGCCCCAGCATTTT. Residues: CASSPQQGYQPQHF.

This sequence joins TRBV27 and TRBJ1-2, with a tentative D call TRBD1 (6 bases). CDR3 length equals 13 residues. The germline CDR1 and CDR2 sequences are MNHEY and SMNVEV (reference sequence). V dropped 5 bases and J dropped 4 bases, with 11 bases sitting between them. The CDR3 loop reads CASSARGGYGYTF. The DNA of the CDR3 is TGTGCCAGCAGTGCCCGAGGGGGCTATGGCTACACCTTC.

The V and J genes are TRBV7-9 and TRBJ1-1, with a possible D match to TRBD1 (5 bases). Germline lookup yields CDR1 SEHNR and CDR2 FQNEAQ (reference sequence). This CDR3 is 11 amino acids long. The V end was cut by 3 bases, the J end by 12 bases, with 11 bases between. The CDR3 DNA is TGTGCCAGCAGCTTTGTGGACAAAACTTTCTTT. Protein product: CASSFVDKTFF.

The sample holds one count of this clone. The chain carries TRBV9 and TRBJ1-2, with 7 nucleotides matching TRBD1. The CDR3 has 16 residues. Trimming removed 0 bases from V and 5 bases from J; junction bases left unmatched: 10. CDR1 is SGDLS and CDR2 is YYNGEE in the germline V gene. Here the CDR3 reads CASSVATGASSYGYTF. CDR3 DNA: TGTGCCAGCAGCGTAGCTACAGGGGCCAGCTCATATGGCTACACCTTC.

V gene TRBV19 combines with J gene TRBJ1-2; perhaps TRBD1 as D (6 bases). Trimming left V 3 bases short and J 2 bases short, with 13 bases between. The CDR3 length is 15 residues. CDR1 LNHDA and CDR2 SQIVND come from the germline V gene (reference sequence). In nucleotides, the CDR3 is TGTGCCAGTAGTATTTTTTCGGGACACAACTATGGCTACACCTTC. Translated, it gives CASSIFSGHNYGYTF.

On this clone: Other DNA sequences from this sample encode an identical CDR3 as well. The chain recombines TRBV2 with TRBJ1-4; D is ambiguous. In germline, CDR1 is SNHLY, CDR2 FYNNEI. V was trimmed by 6 bases and J by 8 bases, leaving 13 bases between them. The CDR3 spans 13 residues. CDR3 sequence reads: CASSLTRGEKLFF. CDR3 sequence (DNA): TGTGCCAGCAGCCTGACGCGAGGGGAAAAACTGTTTTTT. Based on the CDR3 plus reference TRBV2 and TRBJ1-4, the full variable domain is EPEVTQTPSHQVTQMGQEVILRCVPISNHLYFYWYRQILGQKVEFLVSFYNNEISEKSEIFDDQFSVERPDGSNFTLKIRSTKLEDSAMYFCASSLTRGEKLFFGSGTQLSVL.

This chain connects TRBV27 to TRBJ1-6; D not resolved. Trimming pared 5 bases from V and 9 bases from J, leaving 8 bases between. The germline CDR1 and CDR2 sequences are MNHEY and SMNVEV (reference sequence). The CDR3 is 12 residues long. The CDR3 loop is CASSESGSPLHF. The DNA for the CDR3 is TGTGCCAGCAGTGAGTCAGGTTCACCCCTCCACTTT.

The genes are TRBV28 and TRBJ1-5; TRBD1 aligns across 7 bases. In germline, CDR1 is MDHEN, CDR2 SYDVKM. With 2 bases clipped from V and 6 bases from J, the junction kept 10 bases outside the gene matches. The CDR3 consists of 16 residues. CDR3 bases: TGTGCCAGCAGTTTAATTTCTGACAGGGATCTTCAGCCCCAGCATTTT. Residues: CASSLISDRDLQPQHF.